This passage covers 27 T cell receptor beta chains from one sample sequenced in a study of blood T cell repertoires in COVID-19. The table came from immunoSEQ multiplex PCR; TCRdb's copy has only in-frame clones and leaves some out. The sample has over 250,000 clones, 85% to 90% seen once. Sequencing was carried out using peripheral blood. The source is a human donor in a cohort sampled during active COVID-19.

This clone came up once. This chain connects TRBV5-1 to TRBJ2-7; the D gene is possibly TRBD1 (5 bases). Trimming shortened V by 2 bases and J by 3 bases, and 12 bases separated the two germline ends. The germline gives CDR1 SGHRS, CDR2 YFSETQ. CDR3 size: 14 residues. In nucleotides, the CDR3 is TGCGCCAGCAGCTTAAGTACAGGCATCTACGAGCAGTACTTC. Translating gives CASSLSTGIYEQYF.

This clone appeared a few times. This chain connects TRBV3-1 (or the pseudogene TRBV3-2) to TRBJ1-1; D not certain. V was trimmed by 5 bases and J by 1 base, leaving 11 bases between them. CDR3 length: 14 residues. The germline V gene encodes CDR1 LGHDT and CDR2 YNNKEL (reference sequence). CDR3 sequence: CASSAVGGNTEAFF. The CDR3, as DNA: TGTGCCAGCAGCGCCGTCGGAGGGAACACTGAAGCTTTCTTT.

This chain joins TRBV7-2 and TRBJ2-7; 9 bases are shared with TRBD1. Trimming removed 0 bases from V and 0 bases from J; junction bases left unmatched: 3. The CDR3 runs to 16 residues. Germline V gives CDR1 SGHTA, CDR2 FQGNSA. The DNA of the CDR3 is TGTGCCAGCAGCTTAGCGGGACAGGGTGGCTCCTACGAGCAGTACTTC. It specifies CASSLAGQGGSYEQYF.

This clone was seen once. J is TRBJ2-1 and V is TRBV18; 14 nucleotides align to TRBD2. The CDR3 has 16 amino acids. Germline V gene sequence: CDR1 KGHSH, CDR2 LQKENI. V gave up 4 bases and J gave up 9 bases; unmatched junction bases: 8. This CDR3 reads CASSLGTSGRTGEQFF. For the CDR3, the DNA is TGTGCCAGCTCACTCGGGACTAGCGGGAGAACCGGTGAGCAGTTCTTC.

This clone was seen at least ten times. This rearrangement joins TRBV30 to TRBJ1-2; TRBD1 matches 8 bases. Trimming at V came to 1 base and at J to 5 bases, leaving 9 bases not matched to a gene. The CDR3 totals 15 residues. The germline CDR1 and CDR2 sequences are GTSNPN and SVGIG (reference sequence). The CDR3 region is CAWSAQGAAQYGYTF. CDR3 sequence (DNA): TGTGCCTGGAGTGCCCAGGGGGCGGCTCAGTATGGCTACACCTTC.

Concerning this clone: The same CDR3 is also encoded by other DNA sequences in this sample. The rearrangement links TRBV24-1 to TRBJ2-3, with TRBD2 matching over 11 bases. Germline CDR1 and CDR2: KGHDR and SFDVKD. V was clipped by 2 bases and J by 6 bases; unmatched bases: 3. The CDR3 extends over 15 amino acids. The CDR3 nucleotides are TGTGCCACCAGTGATTCTAGCGGGAGGACTGATACGCAGTATTTT. Encoded protein: CATSDSSGRTDTQYF.

The chain links TRBV7-9 to TRBJ2-5; D ambiguous. Per germline, CDR1 SEHNR and CDR2 FQNEAQ (reference sequence). CDR3 size: 15 residues. V was trimmed by 5 bases and J by 1 base, leaving 14 bases between them. As DNA, the CDR3 is TGTGCCAGCAGCCCAGTCGGGTTAGTCCAAGAGACCCAGTACTTC. Translating it yields CASSPVGLVQETQYF.

The CDR3 DNA follows: TGTGCCAGCAGTGAAACGTACACCCGAAGCTCTGGAAACACCATATATTTT. This gives the protein CASSETYTRSSGNTIYF. The J gene is TRBJ1-3, the V gene TRBV2; D gene uncertain. This CDR3 has 17 amino acids. With 2 bases removed from V and 0 bases from J, the gap between germline ends came to 14 bases. Per the germline V gene, CDR1 is SNHLY and CDR2 is FYNNEI.

Here the CDR3 reads CASRWDRERNSPLHF. Written as DNA, the CDR3 is TGTGCCAGCAGATGGGACAGGGAGAGAAATTCACCCCTCCACTTT. The chain couples TRBV6-5 to TRBJ1-6; 9 positions match TRBD1. This CDR3 region has 15 residues. Germline values: CDR1 MNHEY, CDR2 SVGAGI. J was trimmed by 7 bases and V by 6 bases; bases with no gene match: 7.

The genes are TRBV9 and TRBJ1-2; no reliable D call. Germline CDR1 is SGDLS and CDR2 is YYNGEE. This CDR3 is built from 15 residues. With 5 bases removed from V and 7 bases from J, the gap between germline ends came to 21 bases. Here the CDR3 DNA reads TGTGCCAGCAGATCGACGGGTCTAAGAGACCGTGGCTACACCTTC. Protein product: CASRSTGLRDRGYTF.

The chain carries TRBV7-2 and TRBJ1-5; 9 bases are shared with TRBD1. CDR3 length: 15 amino acids. Germline CDR1 reads SGHTA; CDR2 reads FQGNSA. V shed 5 bases and J 7 bases; nucleotides not matched to a gene: 9. CDR3 nucleotides: TGTGCCAGCAGCCAAACCGGGACAGGGCAACAGCCCCAGCATTTT. Translating gives CASSQTGTGQQPQHF.

The V gene is TRBV30, the J gene TRBJ1-5; D possibly corresponds to TRBD1 (5 bases). This CDR3 is 14 amino acids long. V dropped 3 bases and J dropped 7 bases, with 16 bases sitting between them. CDR1 GTSNPN and CDR2 SVGIG come from the germline V gene (reference sequence). CDR3 region: CAWRVGDIGQPQHF. CDR3 nucleotides: TGTGCCTGGAGGGTAGGGGATATTGGCCAGCCCCAGCATTTT.

The chain carries TRBV30 and TRBJ2-1, with D perhaps matching TRBD2 (6 bases). Trimming stripped 5 bases from V and 6 bases from J, with 17 bases between. The CDR3 runs 14 residues. CDR1 and CDR2 (germline): GTSNPN, SVGIG (reference sequence). CDR3 nucleotides: TGTGCCTGGGTCGGCGAGCGGGCTTTCAATGAGCAGTTCTTC. This codes for CAWVGERAFNEQFF.

The V and J genes are TRBV9 and TRBJ2-5, with 12 positions matching TRBD1. V dropped 4 bases and J dropped 4; count of bases not matched to a gene: 11. CDR3 length: 17 residues. Germline CDR1 is SGDLS and CDR2 is YYNGEE. In DNA, the CDR3 is TGTGCCAGCAGCCCACTCGGGACAGGGGGCGGGCTAGAGACCCAGTACTTC. As protein: CASSPLGTGGGLETQYF.

The J gene is TRBJ2-4, the V gene TRBV9; D unclear. Trimming shortened V by 2 bases and J by 6 bases, and 15 bases separated the two germline ends. This CDR3 has 15 amino acids. CDR1 and CDR2 (germline): SGDLS, YYNGEE. This CDR3 reads CASSVSPSVGNIQYF. The CDR3 DNA follows: TGTGCCAGCAGCGTGTCTCCGAGCGTGGGAAACATTCAGTACTTC.

The rearrangement joins TRBV28 to TRBJ2-7, with D possibly matching TRBD1 (5 bases). The CDR3 runs to 16 residues. CDR1 and CDR2 (germline): MDHEN, SYDVKM. V was clipped by 6 bases and J by 3 bases, with 21 bases between them. CDR3 protein: CASSQDRRLGHYEQYF. CDR3 in DNA: TGTGCCAGCAGCCAAGATAGGCGGTTGGGGCACTACGAGCAGTACTTC.

The chain uses TRBV11-2 and TRBJ2-5; possibly TRBD1 for D (6 bases). This CDR3 is 16 amino acids long. Looked up from germline, CDR1 is SGHAT and CDR2 is FQNNGV. V lost 4 bases and J 3 bases, leaving 18 bases between the germline ends. The DNA of the CDR3 is TGTGCCAGCAGCTCCCTCCGCAGGGGTAGGAAAGAGACCCAGTACTTC. This translates into CASSSLRRGRKETQYF.

The J gene is TRBJ1-1, the V gene TRBV28; no clear D. CDR1 is MDHEN, CDR2 SYDVKM, per germline. Between the trimmed V and J ends, which lost 3 bases and 9 bases, there was a span of 8 bases. CDR3 length: 11 residues. DNA of the CDR3: TGTGCCAGCAGTTTGAGGCTCAAAGCTTTCTTT. Residues: CASSLRLKAFF. Full variable domain (rest looked up from reference TRBV28 and TRBJ1-1): DVKVTQSSRYLVKRTGEKVFLECVQDMDHENMFWYRQDPGLGLRLIYFSYDVKMKEKGDIPEGYSVSREKKERFSLILESASTNQTSMYLCASSLRLKAFFGQGTRLTVV.

V usage is TRBV4-3 and J usage is TRBJ2-3; D is possibly TRBD2 (5 bases). The CDR3 consists of 14 residues. Germline V gives CDR1 LGHNA, CDR2 YSLEER. The V and J ends lost 4 bases and 1 base respectively, with 9 bases between them. CDR3 coding DNA: TGCGCCAGCAGCCCGCGGGTAGGCACAGATACGCAGTATTTT. This encodes CASSPRVGTDTQYF.

There are a few counts of this clone. This chain links TRBV7-2 with TRBJ1-4; D remains unclear. Trimming cost V 4 bases and J 4 bases, with 10 bases left between them. The CDR3 sequence is 14 residues long. Germline V gene data show CDR1 as SGHTA and CDR2 as FQGNSA. In DNA, the CDR3 is TGTGCCAGCAGCTCGAGGGCACGTAATGAAAAACTGTTTTTT. This codes for CASSSRARNEKLFF.

This clone was counted between two and nine times. The chain uses TRBV19 and TRBJ2-5; 7 nucleotides align to TRBD1. The V gene's germline CDR1 is LNHDA and CDR2 SQIVND (reference sequence). With V trimmed by 7 bases and J by 3 bases, 11 bases remained unmatched. This CDR3 region has 15 residues. The CDR3 loop reads CASNLTGEKEETQYF. The CDR3 DNA reads TGTGCCAGTAATCTCACAGGGGAAAAGGAAGAGACCCAGTACTTC.

The chain carries TRBV6-5 and TRBJ2-3; 9 nucleotides agree with TRBD2. The CDR3 covers 15 residues. J lost 5 bases, V lost 6 bases, and 9 bases had no gene match. Looked up from germline, CDR1 is MNHEY and CDR2 is SVGAGI. CDR3 nucleotide sequence: TGTGCCAGCAGAGATAGCGGGAGTCATATAGATACGCAGTATTTT. This gives the protein CASRDSGSHIDTQYF.

The chain links TRBV5-8 to TRBJ2-2; perhaps TRBD1 as D (6 bases). CDR1 SGHTS and CDR2 YDEGEE come from the germline V gene. Trimming pared 2 bases from V and 6 bases from J, leaving 14 bases between. This CDR3 region has 15 residues. CDR3 region: CASSLLGAGAGELFF. The CDR3 bases are TGTGCCAGCAGCTTACTGGGGGCAGGGGCCGGGGAGCTGTTTTTT.

The chain is built from TRBV14 and TRBJ1-1; D is uncertain. CDR1 is SGHDN, CDR2 FVKESK, per germline. The V gene lost 0 bases and the J gene lost 6 bases, with 11 bases spanning the gap. The CDR3 length is 14 residues. CDR3 protein: CASSQDILSPEAFF. The CDR3 nucleotides read TGTGCCAGCAGCCAAGATATTCTTAGCCCTGAAGCTTTCTTT.

The V gene is TRBV5-1, the J gene TRBJ1-4; perhaps TRBD1 as D (6 bases). Germline loops: CDR1 SGHRS, CDR2 YFSETQ. The CDR3 contains 17 residues. The V end was cut by 3 bases, the J end by 3 bases, with 18 bases between. CDR3 DNA: TGCGCCAGCAGCTCCAGACAGGCTGGTACGCCTAATGAAAAACTGTTTTTT. Translated, it gives CASSSRQAGTPNEKLFF.

The chain recombines TRBV28 with TRBJ1-5; weak D call: TRBD1 (5 bases). The CDR3 has 15 amino acids. CDR1 is MDHEN, CDR2 SYDVKM, per germline. The V and J ends lost 6 bases and 4 bases respectively, with 16 bases between them. CDR3 sequence: CASSRGSIQNQPQHF. The CDR3 DNA reads as TGTGCCAGCAGCCGGGGGTCCATTCAGAATCAGCCCCAGCATTTT.

The chain is built from TRBV3-1 (or the pseudogene TRBV3-2) and TRBJ1-2; 8 bases are shared with TRBD1. The germline gives CDR1 LGHDT, CDR2 YNNKEL (reference sequence). The CDR3 consists of 13 residues. Trimming removed 0 bases from V and 8 bases from J; junction bases left unmatched: 2. The CDR3 spells CASSQETGDGYTF. In DNA, the CDR3 is TGTGCCAGCAGCCAAGAGACAGGGGACGGCTACACCTTC.